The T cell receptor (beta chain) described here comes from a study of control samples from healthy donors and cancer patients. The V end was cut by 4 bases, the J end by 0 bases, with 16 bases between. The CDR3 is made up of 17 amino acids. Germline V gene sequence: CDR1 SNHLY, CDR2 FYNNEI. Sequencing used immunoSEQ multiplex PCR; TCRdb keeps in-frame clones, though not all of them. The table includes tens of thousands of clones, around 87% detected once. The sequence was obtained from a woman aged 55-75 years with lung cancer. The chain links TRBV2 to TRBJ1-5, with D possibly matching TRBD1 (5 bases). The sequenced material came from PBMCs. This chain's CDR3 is CASSVVARGDSNQPQHF. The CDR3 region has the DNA TGTGCCAGCAGTGTGGTCGCCCGGGGGGATAGCAATCAGCCCCAGCATTTT.